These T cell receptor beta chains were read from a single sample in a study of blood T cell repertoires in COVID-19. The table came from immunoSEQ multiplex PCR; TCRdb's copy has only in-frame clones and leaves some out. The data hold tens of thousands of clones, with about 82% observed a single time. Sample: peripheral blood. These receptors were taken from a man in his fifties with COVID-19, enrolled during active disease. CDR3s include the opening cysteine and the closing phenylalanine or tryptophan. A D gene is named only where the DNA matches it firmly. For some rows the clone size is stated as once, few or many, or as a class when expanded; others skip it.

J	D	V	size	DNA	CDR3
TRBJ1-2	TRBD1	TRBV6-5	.	TGTGCCAGCAGACGCAGCCGGACAGGGGTCTATGGCTACACCTTC	CASRRSRTGVYGYTF
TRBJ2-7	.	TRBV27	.	TGTGCCAGCAGTTTAATGGGGAGCCCATTAGATTCGGGCGAGCAGTACTTC	CASSLMGSPLDSGEQYF
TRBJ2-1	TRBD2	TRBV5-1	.	TGCGCCAGCAGCTTAGGCGGGACTAGCGGAACCAATGAGCAGTTCTTC	CASSLGGTSGTNEQFF
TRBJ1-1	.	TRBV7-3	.	TGTGCCAGCAGCTTAAGTCTGGGGGGGAACACTGAAGCTTTCTTT	CASSLSLGGNTEAFF
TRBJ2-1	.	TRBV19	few	TGTGCCAGTAGTCAGGTCCATCAGACTAACAATGAGCAGTTCTTC	CASSQVHQTNNEQFF
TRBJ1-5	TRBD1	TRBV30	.	TGTGCCTGGGGGGGTAGGGGGCGGCCCCAGCATTTT	CAWGGRGRPQHF
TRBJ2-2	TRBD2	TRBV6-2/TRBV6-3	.	TGTGCCAGCAGTTACCCGACTACTAGCGGGGCGAACACCGGGGAGCTGTTTTTT	CASSYPTTSGANTGELFF
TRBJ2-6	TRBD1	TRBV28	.	TGTGCCAGCAGTTTGACAGGGGGAGGGCGTGGGGCCAACGTCCTGACTTTC	CASSLTGGGRGANVLTF
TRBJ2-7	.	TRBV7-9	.	TGTGCCAGCAGCTTTGGCGGTAGCTCCTACGAGCAGTACTTC	CASSFGGSSYEQYF
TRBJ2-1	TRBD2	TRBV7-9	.	TGTGCCAGCAGCAAAGCACTAGCGGGAGGGGATGAGCAGTTCTTC	CASSKALAGGDEQFF
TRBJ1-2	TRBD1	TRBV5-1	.	TGCGCCAGCAGTCAAGGCCCCGGGACAGGGGCCTATGGCTACACCTTC	CASSQGPGTGAYGYTF
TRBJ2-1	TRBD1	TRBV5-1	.	TGCGCCAGCAGCTTCGGGGACAGGGGTGGCAATGAGCAGTTCTTC	CASSFGDRGGNEQFF
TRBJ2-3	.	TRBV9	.	TGTGCCAGCAGCGTAGCTATCGGAGGGGGGGCCGATACGCAGTATTTT	CASSVAIGGGADTQYF
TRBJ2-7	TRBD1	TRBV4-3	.	TGCGCCAGCAGCCAAGTTTGGGACAGCTACTCCTCCTACGAGCAGTACTTC	CASSQVWDSYSSYEQYF
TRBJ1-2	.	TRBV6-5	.	TGTGCCAGCAGTTACTCGACACTCAACTATGGCTACACCTTC	CASSYSTLNYGYTF
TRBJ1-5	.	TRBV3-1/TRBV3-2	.	TGTGCCAGCAGCTTGGGGGGAGGGGTGGGTCAGCCCCAGCATTTT	CASSLGGGVGQPQHF
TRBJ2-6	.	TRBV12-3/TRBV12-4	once	TGTGCCAGCAGTTTCGTTGGGGCCAACGTCCTGACTTTC	CASSFVGANVLTF
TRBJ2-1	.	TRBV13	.	TGTGCCAGCAGCAACCGGGATGAGCAGTTCTTC	CASSNRDEQFF
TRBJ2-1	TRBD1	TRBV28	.	TGTGCCAGCAGTTTACGGTTCCGGGACAGGGGCCATGAGCAGTTCTTC	CASSLRFRDRGHEQFF
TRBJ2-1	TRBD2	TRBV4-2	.	TGTGCCAGCAGCCAAGATGGACCGAGCGGGGTCTCCTACAATGAGCAGTTCTTC	CASSQDGPSGVSYNEQFF
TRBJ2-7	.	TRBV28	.	TGTGCCAGCAGTTTTGATTACGGACAGAGAAATTACGAGCAGTACTTC	CASSFDYGQRNYEQYF
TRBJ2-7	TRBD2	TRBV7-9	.	TGTGCCAGCAGCTCCCTAGCGGGAGTTTCCTTATACGAGCAGTACTTC	CASSSLAGVSLYEQYF
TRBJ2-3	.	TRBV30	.	TGTGCCTGGAGCGCGCAGGCAGCAGATACGCAGTATTTT	CAWSAQAADTQYF
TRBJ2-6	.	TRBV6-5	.	TGTGCCAGCAGACGGAGCTCTGGGGCCAACGTCCTGACTTTC	CASRRSSGANVLTF
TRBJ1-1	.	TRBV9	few	TGTGCCAGCAGCGTAGTGGAAGGGGGTGGCACTGAAGCTTTCTTT	CASSVVEGGGTEAFF
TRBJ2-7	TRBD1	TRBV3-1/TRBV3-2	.	TGTGCCAGCAGCCAAGGGACAGGGGGATCATACGAGCAGTACTTC	CASSQGTGGSYEQYF
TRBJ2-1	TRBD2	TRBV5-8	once	TGTGCCAGCAGCTCCGTTCAACTAGCGGGAGTATTTAGAAATGAGCAGTTCTTC	CASSSVQLAGVFRNEQFF
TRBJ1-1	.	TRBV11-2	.	TGTGCCAGCAGCTTAGCTAACAGCTGGCACACTGAAGCTTTCTTT	CASSLANSWHTEAFF
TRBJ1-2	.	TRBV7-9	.	TGTGCCAGCAGCGCCCCTCGGACAGCAGTAAACTATGGCTACACCTTC	CASSAPRTAVNYGYTF
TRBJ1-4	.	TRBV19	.	TGTGCCAGTAGTGAGCTTGCAACTAATGAAAAACTGTTTTTT	CASSELATNEKLFF
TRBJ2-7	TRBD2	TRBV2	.	TGTGCCAGCAGTGGCCTAGCGGGAGGGCTCGACGAGCAGTACTTC	CASSGLAGGLDEQYF
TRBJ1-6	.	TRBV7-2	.	TGTGCCAGCAGCTTGAGGGCCAGCTCCTATAATTCACCCCTCCACTTT	CASSLRASSYNSPLHF
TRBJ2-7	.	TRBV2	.	TGTGCCAGCAGGTGGCGGCAGGGCTCCGACGAGCAGTACTTC	CASRWRQGSDEQYF
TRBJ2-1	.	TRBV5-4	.	TGTGCCAGCAGCTGGGGCGGGGACTCGAGGGGTGAGCAGTTCTTC	CASSWGGDSRGEQFF
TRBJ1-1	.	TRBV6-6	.	TGTGCCAGCAGTTACTGGGGCAGTGAAGCTTTCTTT	CASSYWGSEAFF
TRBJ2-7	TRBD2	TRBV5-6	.	TGTGCCAGCAGCCCCACGCCTAGCGGGGCTCTTCACTACGAGCAGTACTTC	CASSPTPSGALHYEQYF
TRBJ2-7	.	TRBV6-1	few	TGTGCCAGCAGTGAAAAGGAGGGGGCCCCTTACGAGCAGTACTTC	CASSEKEGAPYEQYF
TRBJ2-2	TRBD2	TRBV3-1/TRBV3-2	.	TGTGCCAGCAGCCAAGATGAGGCGGGAGGGTATACCGGGGAGCTGTTTTTT	CASSQDEAGGYTGELFF
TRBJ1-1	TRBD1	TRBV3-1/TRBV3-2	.	TGTGCCAGCAGACCACAGGGGGCGCAGGAAAGGTCTGAAGCTTTCTTT	CASRPQGAQERSEAFF
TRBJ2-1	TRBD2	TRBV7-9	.	TGTGCCAGCAGCTTACCTATAGGGGGCGGGAGGGCCGATGAGCAGTTCTTC	CASSLPIGGGRADEQFF
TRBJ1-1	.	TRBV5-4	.	TGTGCCAGCAGCTTACGCGGAATGAACACTGAAGCTTTCTTT	CASSLRGMNTEAFF
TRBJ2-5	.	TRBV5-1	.	TGCGCCAGCAGCTTGGGGAGGGGTCAAGAGACCCAGTACTTC	CASSLGRGQETQYF
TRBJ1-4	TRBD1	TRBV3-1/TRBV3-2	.	TGTGCCAGCAGCTTGACAGGGGGCGCCGGGGAAAAACTGTTTTTT	CASSLTGGAGEKLFF
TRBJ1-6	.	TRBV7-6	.	TGTGCCAGCGGTTCCCGGGAAGGGTTTTCGGGTAATTCACCCCTCCACTTT	CASGSREGFSGNSPLHF
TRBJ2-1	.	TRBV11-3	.	TGTGCCAGCAGCTTAGAGGGCACCGTGGAGCAGTTCTTC	CASSLEGTVEQFF
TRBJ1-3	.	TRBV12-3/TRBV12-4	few	TGTGCCAGCAGTTCTCAGGGAAACACCATATATTTT	CASSSQGNTIYF
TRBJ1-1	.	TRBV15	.	TGTGCCACCAGCCCGCGACAGGTAATAACTGCGAGCACTGAAGCTTTCTTT	CATSPRQVITASTEAFF